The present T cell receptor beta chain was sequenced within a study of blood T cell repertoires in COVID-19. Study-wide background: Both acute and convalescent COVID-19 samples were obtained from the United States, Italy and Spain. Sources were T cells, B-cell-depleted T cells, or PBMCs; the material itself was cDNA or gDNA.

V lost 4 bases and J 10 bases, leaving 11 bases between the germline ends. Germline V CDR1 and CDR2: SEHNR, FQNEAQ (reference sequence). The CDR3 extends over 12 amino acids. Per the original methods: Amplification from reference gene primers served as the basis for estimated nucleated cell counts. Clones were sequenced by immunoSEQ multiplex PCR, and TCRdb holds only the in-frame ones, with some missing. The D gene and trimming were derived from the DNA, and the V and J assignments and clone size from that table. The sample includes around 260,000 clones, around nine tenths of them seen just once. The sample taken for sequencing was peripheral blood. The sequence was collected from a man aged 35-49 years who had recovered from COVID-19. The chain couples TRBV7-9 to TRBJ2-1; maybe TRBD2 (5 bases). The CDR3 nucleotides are TGTGCCAGCAGCTCCCAGCGGCCGGAGCAGTTCTTC. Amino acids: CASSSQRPEQFF. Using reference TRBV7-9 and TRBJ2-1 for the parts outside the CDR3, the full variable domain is DTGVSQNPRHKITKRGQNVTFRCDPISEHNRLYWYRQTLGQGPEFLTYFQNEAQLEKSRLLSDRFSAERPKGSFSTLEIQRTEQGDSAMYLCASSSQRPEQFFGPGTRLTVL.